The T cell receptor (beta chain) described here comes from a study of lymphopenia after photon versus proton radiotherapy. Clones were sequenced by immunoSEQ multiplex PCR, and TCRdb holds only the in-frame ones, with some missing. The sample records about 62,000 clones, around 90% being singletons. This CDR3 comprises 15 residues. Germline V gene data show CDR1 as MGHRA and CDR2 as YSYEKL. With 0 bases clipped from V and 4 bases from J, the junction kept 2 bases outside the gene matches. Source: peripheral blood, taken from a patient treated with proton-based radiotherapy. The rearrangement joins TRBV4-1 to TRBJ2-1; 8 bases fit TRBD2. The sequence was obtained from an elderly man with esophageal cancer. Here the CDR3 DNA reads TGCGCCAGCAGCCAAGATGGGACTAGTTACAATGAGCAGTTCTTC. This codes for CASSQDGTSYNEQFF.